Sequencing of this TCR beta chain was carried out in a study of Tregs in tolerant kidney transplant recipients. Points from the study as a whole: Tregs expanded with activated donor B cells seemed most donor-specific.

Generated by immunoSEQ multiplex PCR, the TCRdb table keeps only in-frame clones and is missing some. The data contain 110,000 or so clones, approximately 90% of them seen just once; the ten biggest clones take up less than 0.7%. Per the germline V gene, CDR1 is DFQATT and CDR2 is SNEGSKA (reference sequence). The CDR3 covers 11 residues. V gave up 6 bases and J gave up 9 bases, with 12 bases separating them. As concerns this clone: Its antigen is as yet unknown.

The sample taken for sequencing was CD4+ T cells from blood. The chain couples TRBV20-1 to TRBJ2-1; tentatively, D is TRBD1 or TRBD2 (5 bases each). The receptor was isolated from a human donor in good health. The CDR3 coding sequence is TGCAGTGCCAGGACACTAGGTGAGCAGTTCTTC. The encoded protein is CSARTLGEQFF.